The 21 T cell receptor beta chains given below trace back to one sample, sequenced in a study of OX40 agonist ivuxolimab in advanced cancers. TCRdb keeps only in-frame clones here, not all; method: immunoSEQ multiplex PCR. The sample yields about 68,000 clones, approximately 91% seen once. Source: CD4+ or CD8+ T cells sorted from blood, taken in a trial of the OX40 agonist ivuxolimab. The receptors were gathered from an adult with an advanced solid tumor such as melanoma, head and neck, liver or kidney cancer.

The chain has TRBV5-1 and TRBJ2-3; no firm D call. CDR1 and CDR2 (germline): SGHRS, YFSETQ. V gave up 6 bases and J gave up 0 bases, with 11 bases separating them. The CDR3 extends over 14 amino acids. The CDR3 DNA sequence: TGCGCCAGCACCGCTGCCCGCAGCACAGATACGCAGTATTTT. Its protein product is CASTAARSTDTQYF.

The chain recombines TRBV6-1 with TRBJ1-1; D is uncertain. Germline CDR1 and CDR2: MNHNS and SASEGT. The CDR3 extends over 13 amino acids. V was pared by 4 bases and J by 2 bases, with 8 bases between. CDR3 coding DNA: TGTGCCAGCAGTGGGACGGAAAACACTGAAGCTTTCTTT. Translating it yields CASSGTENTEAFF.

This clone was seen only a few times. This chain connects TRBV6-1 to TRBJ2-5; D remains unclear. Germline V gives CDR1 MNHNS, CDR2 SASEGT. Trimming removed 2 bases from V and 4 bases from J, with 17 bases in between. There are 16 residues in the CDR3. The CDR3 is CASSEPPPRAVETQYF. CDR3 in DNA: TGTGCCAGCAGTGAACCCCCTCCACGAGCAGTAGAGACCCAGTACTTC.

The V call is TRBV5-1, the J call TRBJ2-1, with 10 positions matching TRBD2. V shed 3 bases and J 7 bases; nucleotides not matched to a gene: 7. Per germline, CDR1 SGHRS and CDR2 YFSETQ. This CDR3 comprises 15 residues. Here the CDR3 reads CASSWAGTSANEQFF. In DNA, the CDR3 is TGCGCCAGCAGCTGGGCCGGGACTAGCGCTAATGAGCAGTTCTTC.

A word on this clone: The junction departs from the called germline gene at one end, perhaps through a read error. V and J are TRBV7-3 and TRBJ2-5; TRBD2 agrees at 10 bases. This CDR3 has 13 residues. Looked up from germline, CDR1 is SGHTA and CDR2 is FQGTGA. CDR3 protein: CASSLTSGTAQYF. DNA of the CDR3: TGTGCCAGCAGCCTAACTAGCGGGACGGCCCAGTACTTC.

CDR3 protein: CASSGDGANYGYTF. CDR3 in DNA: TGTGCCAGCAGTGGGGACGGAGCTAACTATGGCTACACCTTC. This rearrangement joins TRBV6-1 to TRBJ1-2; possible D gene TRBD1, 5 bases. CDR1 is MNHNS, CDR2 SASEGT, per germline. The CDR3 loop spans 14 amino acids. The V end was cut by 4 bases, the J end by 0 bases, with 9 bases between.

The rearrangement joins TRBV4-2 to TRBJ2-5; D is possibly TRBD1 (5 bases). Germline V CDR1 and CDR2: LGHNA, YNFKEQ. Trimming took 0 bases from V and 5 from J, leaving 13 bases between them. This CDR3 has 15 amino acids. The CDR3 region is CASSQDRAGFETQYF. In DNA form, the CDR3 reads TGTGCCAGCAGCCAAGATCGGGCAGGGTTCGAGACCCAGTACTTC.

V and J are TRBV12-5 and TRBJ2-2; TRBD1 matches 9 bases. Germline CDR1 reads LGHNT; CDR2 reads FRNRAP. The CDR3 contains 18 residues. V dropped 5 bases and J dropped 5; count of bases not matched to a gene: 15. The CDR3 here is CASGTGTGGAYMTGELFF. CDR3 nucleotide sequence: TGTGCTAGTGGTACGGGAACAGGGGGCGCCTACATGACCGGGGAGCTGTTTTTT.

The chain links TRBV30 to TRBJ1-1; no clear D gene. This CDR3 is 14 amino acids long. The germline V gene has CDR1 GTSNPN and CDR2 SVGIG (reference sequence). V gave up 3 bases and J gave up 3 bases, with 14 bases separating them. The CDR3 loop is CAWRRTGKDTEAFF. The CDR3, as DNA: TGTGCCTGGAGAAGAACGGGGAAGGACACTGAAGCTTTCTTT.

The chain links TRBV7-8 to TRBJ2-1; weak D call: TRBD2 (6 bases). The germline V and J ends were trimmed by 0 bases and 6 bases, with 15 bases remaining between them. The CDR3 has 16 residues. Germline CDR1 is SGHVS and CDR2 is FQNEAQ. The CDR3 is CASSLAFPGAPNEQFF. As DNA, the CDR3 is TGTGCCAGCAGCTTAGCTTTCCCGGGAGCCCCCAATGAGCAGTTCTTC.

This chain joins TRBV5-1 and TRBJ2-7; D tentatively reads TRBD1 or TRBD2 (5 bases each). The CDR3 spans 16 residues. V dropped 0 bases and J dropped 3 bases, with 16 bases sitting between them. Looked up from germline, CDR1 is SGHRS and CDR2 is YFSETQ. The CDR3 reads CASSLVPGRGSYEQYF. The CDR3 coding sequence is TGCGCCAGCAGCTTGGTCCCGGGACGGGGAAGCTACGAGCAGTACTTC.

This clone appeared a single time. CDR3 loop: CASSLGAGETQYF. CDR3 in DNA: TGCGCCAGCAGCTTGGGGGCGGGGGAGACCCAGTACTTC. The V and J genes are TRBV5-1 and TRBJ2-5; a weak D match, TRBD2 (6 bases). The V gene lost 0 bases and the J gene lost 5 bases, with 8 bases spanning the gap. Germline V lookup: CDR1 SGHRS, CDR2 YFSETQ. The CDR3 totals 13 residues. The full variable domain, completed using reference TRBV5-1 and TRBJ2-5, is KAGVTQTPRYLIKTRGQQVTLSCSPISGHRSVSWYQQTPGQGLQFLFEYFSETQRNKGNFPGRFSGRQFSNSRSEMNVSTLELGDSALYLCASSLGAGETQYFGPGTRLLVL.

The CDR3 DNA follows: TGTGCCAGCAGTTACTCGACTAGCGGTACCTACGAGCAGTACTTC. This encodes CASSYSTSGTYEQYF. The V and J genes are TRBV6-5 and TRBJ2-7; TRBD2 aligns across 9 bases. V lost 0 bases, J lost 2 bases, and 2 bases stayed unmatched. This CDR3 contains 15 residues. CDR1 and CDR2 (germline): MNHEY, SVGAGI.

The chain couples TRBV10-1 to TRBJ2-1; D ambiguous. The germline gives CDR1 WNHNN, CDR2 SYGVQD (reference sequence). V was trimmed by 5 bases and J by 8 bases, leaving 16 bases between them. This CDR3 spans 14 amino acids. Here the CDR3 DNA reads TGCGCCAGCAGTTTAAGGCTGGGGTCGCATGAGCAGTTCTTC. This translates into CASSLRLGSHEQFF.

This chain links TRBV19 with TRBJ2-1; 12 bases match TRBD1. From germline, CDR1 is LNHDA and CDR2 SQIVND (reference sequence). V shed 6 bases and J 8 bases; nucleotides not matched to a gene: 5. The CDR3 has 14 residues. CDR3 in amino acids: CASRQGQGADEQFF. For the CDR3, the DNA is TGTGCCAGTAGGCAGGGACAGGGGGCCGATGAGCAGTTCTTC.

V usage is TRBV10-3 and J usage is TRBJ1-2, with 12 bases fitting TRBD1. The germline CDR1 and CDR2 sequences are ENHRY and SYGVKD. The V segment lost 7 bases and the J segment 8 bases; nucleotides outside the gene matches: 2. The CDR3 spans 12 residues. The CDR3 bases are TGTGCCATCAAGGGACAGGGGGCGGGCTACACCTTC. Protein sequence: CAIKGQGAGYTF.

This clone was detected a few times. This rearrangement joins TRBV19 to TRBJ2-1, with TRBD2 identical over 7 bases. Trimming took 5 bases from V and 1 from J; bases not matched to a gene: 5. Per germline, CDR1 LNHDA and CDR2 SQIVND (reference sequence). CDR3 size: 15 residues. CDR3 nucleotides: TGTGCCAGTAGTCCCGGACTAGGGTCCTACAATGAGCAGTTCTTC. This translates into CASSPGLGSYNEQFF.

This chain links TRBV5-1 with TRBJ2-7; the D call may be TRBD1 or TRBD2 (5 bases each). Germline CDR1 and CDR2: SGHRS and YFSETQ. Trimming cost V 4 bases and J 3 bases, with 17 bases left between them. CDR3 length: 15 residues. In DNA form, the CDR3 reads TGCGCCAGCAGCACGGGGACCCAGACTTACTACGAGCAGTACTTC. It codes for CASSTGTQTYYEQYF.

The chain uses TRBV11-2 and TRBJ2-5, with D possibly being TRBD1 or TRBD2 (5 bases each). Trimming shortened V by 3 bases and J by 3 bases, and 11 bases separated the two germline ends. The CDR3 runs to 14 residues. From germline, CDR1 is SGHAT and CDR2 FQNNGV. This chain's CDR3 is CASSFRGLKETQYF. The CDR3 DNA follows: TGTGCCAGCAGCTTTCGGGGCCTAAAAGAGACCCAGTACTTC.

This chain links TRBV7-8 with TRBJ2-2; D is undetermined. Germline V gene data show CDR1 as SGHVS and CDR2 as FQNEAQ. The CDR3 has 12 amino acids. V was shortened by 1 base and J by 3 bases, with 0 bases between the two germline ends. CDR3 sequence (DNA): TGTGCCAGCAGCTTAGACACCGGGGAGCTGTTTTTT. Translating gives CASSLDTGELFF.

The chain links TRBV9 to TRBJ2-1, with 7 positions matching TRBD2. Germline V gives CDR1 SGDLS, CDR2 YYNGEE. This CDR3 is 15 amino acids long. Trimming removed 2 bases from V and 7 bases from J; junction bases left unmatched: 9. The CDR3 DNA follows: TGTGCCAGCAGCGTTGCGGGAGAAAGGACGAATGAGCAGTTCTTC. It translates to CASSVAGERTNEQFF.